The subject of this entry is one TCR beta chain. V shed 3 bases and J shed 7 bases, with 13 bases lying between them. CDR1 SGHRS and CDR2 YFSETQ come from the germline V gene. The CDR3 is 14 amino acids. Authors' data handling: Amplification from reference gene primers served as the basis for estimated nucleated cell counts. TCRdb keeps only in-frame clones here, not all; method: immunoSEQ multiplex PCR. That table gives V, J and clone size, and the DNA gave D and trimming. The profile shows about 47,000 clones, approximately 89% of them singletons. These data originate in a study of blood T cell repertoires in COVID-19. For the study at large: Acute and convalescent COVID-19 specimens originated in the United States, Italy and Spain. T cells, B-cell-depleted T cells, or PBMCs supplied cDNA or gDNA.

The clonotype was recovered from a human donor with active COVID-19. The donor label of this sample is uncertain. The sequenced sample was peripheral blood. The rearrangement joins TRBV5-1 to TRBJ2-2; TRBD1 might be the D (6 bases). The CDR3 region is CASSSAGVVGELFF. The CDR3 nucleotides are TGCGCCAGCAGCTCGGCAGGGGTGGTCGGGGAGCTGTTTTTT.